This T cell receptor (beta chain) was found in a study of PD-L1 blockade in urothelial cancer. The wider study: Blood was tested 3 weeks (second dose) and 6 weeks into treatment. The median T cell count in blood samples was 141,255.

The germline V gene encodes CDR1 GTSNPN and CDR2 SVGIG (reference sequence). Trimming took off 5 bases at V and 0 bases at J, with 10 bases between the two ends. CDR3 length: 13 residues. The table came from immunoSEQ multiplex PCR; TCRdb's copy has only in-frame clones and leaves some out. The sample carries under 55,000 clones, roughly 84% recorded once. Time point in this sample: pretreatment peripheral blood. The sequenced sample was PBMCs, obtained around atezolizumab (anti-PD-L1) treatment. This sequence joins TRBV30 and TRBJ1-2, with D unresolved. The source is a donor at least 40 years old with urothelial cancer. This CDR3 is CAWSIPANYGYTF. CDR3 coding DNA: TGTGCCTGGTCGATACCAGCTAACTATGGCTACACCTTC.